The rows below give T cell receptor beta chains drawn from one sample of a study of PD-1 blockade in classical Hodgkin lymphoma. The repertoire was sequenced with immunoSEQ multiplex PCR; TCRdb's copy has only in-frame clones and lacks some. The sample carries 100,000 or so clones, roughly nine tenths recorded once. This material consisted of peripheral blood mononuclear cells (PBMCs), taken before the fourth cycle of nivolumab. Every receptor here comes from a human donor with classical Hodgkin lymphoma. CDR3s include the opening cysteine and the closing phenylalanine or tryptophan. Each record gives: J gene, V gene, CDR3 protein.

TRBJ2-5 TRBV6-5 CASDKQSQETQYF
TRBJ2-7 TRBV30 CAWRRLALEQYF
TRBJ2-2 TRBV18 CASSHPTGELFF
TRBJ1-1 TRBV6-1 CASTSLLDRAEAFF
TRBJ2-2 TRBV6-5 CASRKPDTGELFF
TRBJ1-1 TRBV19 CASRRKDMNTEAFF
TRBJ1-2 TRBV30 CAWRGNNYGYTF
TRBJ2-4 TRBV27 CASSYRQDIENIQYF
TRBJ1-2 TRBV5-6 CASRVAPSDGYTF
TRBJ2-2 TRBV16 CASSRSSGVTGELFF
TRBJ1-5 TRBV4-2 CASSQAVTFYQPQHF
TRBJ2-7 TRBV7-2 CASSPQGSRVLQYF
TRBJ1-3 TRBV7-6 CASSLDFLGNGNTIYF
TRBJ1-5 TRBV2 CASSVEQPTAGQPQHF
TRBJ1-2 TRBV7-2 CASSLEGQGATYGYTF
TRBJ2-2 TRBV9 CASSVDSRPTGELFF
TRBJ2-1 TRBV5-1 CASSLGGTGGEGRFF
TRBJ1-5 TRBV21-1 CASSKGGDYQPQHF
TRBJ2-1 TRBV7-9 CASSLGQDNEQFF
TRBJ2-5 TRBV5-1 CASSLILSSSETQYF
TRBJ2-7 TRBV9 CASSVEGRSEQYF
TRBJ1-2 TRBV6-5 CASRPDRGNGYTF
TRBJ2-1 TRBV5-5 CASSWTDLGGNEQFF
TRBJ2-7 TRBV29-1 CSVGAGGNREQYF
TRBJ2-2 TRBV27 CASRRKGQGRVVLFF
TRBJ1-5 TRBV5-4 CASSPREGQPQHF
TRBJ1-2 TRBV6-1 CANAPGQGNYGYTF
TRBJ1-1 TRBV28 CASSRGTGEAFF
TRBJ2-2 TRBV28 CASSRGAGIGELFF
TRBJ2-5 TRBV6-1 CASSDWLAGVETQYF
TRBJ2-2 TRBV2 CASRENTGELFF
TRBJ2-7 TRBV7-2 CASSRPRGLVWHEQYF
TRBJ2-7 TRBV25-1 CASSDHNTAGVWYEQYF
TRBJ2-7 TRBV5-1 CASSLNSGSSYEQYF
TRBJ2-5 TRBV6-6 CASSYSNREETQYF
TRBJ2-7 TRBV20-1 CSGRGSYEQYF
TRBJ2-7 TRBV28 CASSTQSSYEQYF
TRBJ1-3 TRBV2 CASSEDSGNTIYF
TRBJ2-5 TRBV6-1 CASSGETSGRMGGETQYF
TRBJ1-5 TRBV5-1 CASSEGTANQPQHF
TRBJ1-1 TRBV28 CASSRGQGGAFF
TRBJ2-5 TRBV27 CASSFTGGQETQYF
TRBJ2-4 TRBV29-1 CSVGAGETKNIQYF
TRBJ2-5 TRBV6-5 CASSYVASQETQYF
TRBJ1-2 TRBV16 CASSQLSEALGYGYTF
TRBJ2-1 TRBV5-1 CASSLVREGLAGKAYNEQFF
TRBJ1-5 TRBV28 CASSPPDRNQPQHF
TRBJ2-3 TRBV11-2 CASSFPRGRGTDTQYF
TRBJ1-4 TRBV9 CASSVGGDLNEKLFF